These T cell receptor beta chains were read from a single sample in a study of blood T cell repertoires in COVID-19. The assay was immunoSEQ multiplex PCR, and TCRdb's table has in-frame clones only and misses some. The sample contains 120,000 or so clones, 65% to 90% of which appear only once. The specimen sequenced was peripheral blood. These receptors were obtained from a woman at least 80 years old with acute or convalescent COVID-19. The CDR3 runs from the conserved cysteine through the conserved F or W. The D gene is left open where the match is weak. Clone size appears in some rows only: once, few, many, or a class for an expanded clone.

j_gene,abundance,v_gene,d_gene,CDR3aa,CDR3nt
TRBJ2-2,NA,TRBV10-1,TRBD2,CASSWGGRPGELFF,TGCGCCAGCAGTTGGGGGGGAAGACCCGGGGAGCTGTTTTTT
TRBJ2-3,NA,TRBV5-1,TRBD2,CASSLAGTSSFTDTQYF,TGCGCCAGCAGCTTGGCCGGGACTAGCTCTTTCACAGATACGCAGTATTTT
TRBJ2-5,NA,TRBV7-9,NA,CASSSGRVKRAQYF,TGTGCCAGCAGTTCGGGCAGGGTAAAGCGGGCCCAGTACTTC
TRBJ2-1,NA,TRBV2,NA,CASNSGTRVYNEQFF,TGTGCCAGCAATTCCGGGACAAGAGTCTACAATGAGCAGTTCTTC
TRBJ1-2,NA,TRBV5-1,NA,CASSLAGGQEGYTF,TGCGCCAGCAGCTTGGCCGGAGGTCAAGAGGGCTACACCTTC
TRBJ2-4,NA,TRBV4-1,NA,CASSLSDSLKNIQYF,TGCGCCAGCAGCCTCTCGGACAGCCTCAAAAACATTCAGTACTTC
TRBJ1-5,NA,TRBV2,NA,CASREQVNNQPQHF,TGTGCCAGCAGGGAACAGGTAAACAATCAGCCCCAGCATTTT
TRBJ2-1,few,TRBV7-9,NA,CASSPPRGYNEQFF,TGTGCCAGCAGCCCCCCCCGAGGCTACAATGAGCAGTTCTTC
TRBJ1-1,NA,TRBV2,NA,CASSERPGPTPKNTEAFF,TGTGCCAGCAGTGAACGGCCAGGGCCTACTCCAAAGAACACTGAAGCTTTCTTT
TRBJ2-5,once,TRBV5-1,NA,CASSLSGPAHQETQYF,TGCGCCAGCAGCTTGTCCGGTCCAGCGCACCAAGAGACCCAGTACTTC
TRBJ2-6,NA,TRBV6-6,TRBD1,CASSDRALGANVLTF,TGTGCCAGCAGTGACAGGGCTCTTGGGGCCAACGTCCTGACTTTC
TRBJ1-1,NA,TRBV3-1/TRBV3-2,NA,CASSPQGRRNTEAFF,TGTGCCAGCAGCCCCCAGGGGCGGCGGAACACTGAAGCTTTCTTT
TRBJ1-3,NA,TRBV12-3/TRBV12-4,NA,CASSLRIRNTIYF,TGTGCCAGCAGTCTCAGGATAAGAAACACCATATATTTT
TRBJ2-1,NA,TRBV29-1,NA,CSVAISYNEQFF,TGCAGCGTTGCTATTTCCTACAATGAGCAGTTCTTC
TRBJ2-1,NA,TRBV4-1,NA,CASSQDPLARDEQFF,TGCGCCAGCAGCCAAGATCCGCTAGCTCGCGATGAGCAGTTCTTC
TRBJ2-5,NA,TRBV7-9,TRBD2,CASSTGLAGGRETQYF,TGTGCCAGCAGCACCGGACTAGCGGGGGGGCGGGAGACCCAGTACTTC
TRBJ2-3,NA,TRBV9,NA,CASSVVVGGTDTQYF,TGTGCCAGCAGCGTAGTCGTAGGAGGCACAGATACGCAGTATTTT
TRBJ2-5,NA,TRBV15,NA,CATSRGGGSSAQETQYF,TGTGCCACCAGCAGAGGCGGGGGCTCTTCGGCCCAAGAGACCCAGTACTTC
TRBJ1-1,NA,TRBV3-1/TRBV3-2,NA,CASSHEARPNTEAFF,TGTGCCAGCAGCCATGAGGCGAGACCGAACACTGAAGCTTTCTTT
TRBJ2-2,NA,TRBV11-2,NA,CASSFPGDTGELFF,TGTGCCAGCAGCTTTCCAGGTGACACCGGGGAGCTGTTTTTT
TRBJ1-1,NA,TRBV9,NA,CASSVQVNTEAFF,TGTGCCAGCAGCGTACAGGTGAACACTGAAGCTTTCTTT
TRBJ1-4,NA,TRBV20-1,NA,CSASRTVNEKLFF,TGCAGTGCTAGTCGCACAGTGAATGAAAAACTGTTTTTT
TRBJ1-1,NA,TRBV6-6,NA,CASTHGTLVSAFF,TGTGCCAGCACCCATGGGACACTAGTCTCCGCTTTCTTT
TRBJ1-1,once,TRBV5-1,NA,CASSPRGQMNTEAFF,TGCGCCAGCAGCCCCCGCGGCCAGATGAACACTGAAGCTTTCTTT
TRBJ2-2,NA,TRBV5-1,NA,CASSLASYGNTGELFF,TGCGCCAGCAGCTTGGCTAGCTATGGGAACACCGGGGAGCTGTTTTTT
TRBJ1-1,NA,TRBV28,NA,CASSPGGLGRAFF,TGTGCCAGCAGTCCGGGCGGGTTAGGACGGGCTTTCTTT